A selection of T cell receptor beta chains follows, all from one sample in a study of shared clonotypes between healthy human individuals. Method: immunoSEQ multiplex PCR; TCRdb's copy keeps in-frame clones and lacks some. Seen here are more than 1.2 million clones, approximately 98.5% observed once, and the top ten hold 0.36%. Sequencing was carried out using naive CD4+ T cells sorted from blood. Receptors were obtained from a young man in good health. The CDR3 runs from the conserved cysteine through the conserved F or W. A D gene is named only where the DNA matches it firmly. Clone size is given for some rows only: seen once, a few or many times, or a class if the clone is expanded.

clone size	V gene	D gene	J gene	CDR3 DNA	CDR3 protein
.	TRBV6-1	.	TRBJ1-1	TGTGCCAGCAGTCAAGGATGGAATGGAGCTTTCTTT	CASSQGWNGAFF
.	TRBV6-5	.	TRBJ1-2	TGTGCCAGCAGTTATGATCGACAGCCCAATGGCTACACCTTC	CASSYDRQPNGYTF
.	TRBV13	TRBD2	TRBJ2-1	TGTGCCAGCAGCCCTAGCGGGACTAGCGGGAGGGCAGGTGAGCAGTTCTTC	CASSPSGTSGRAGEQFF
once	TRBV6-1	.	TRBJ1-1	TGTGCCAGCAGTGGTCAAACGCCACTAAGCACTGAAGCTTTCTTT	CASSGQTPLSTEAFF
.	TRBV7-9	TRBD2	TRBJ2-2	TGTGCCAGCAGCACCTTAGCGGGAGTCACCGGGGAGCTGTTTTTT	CASSTLAGVTGELFF
.	TRBV5-1	TRBD1	TRBJ1-1	TGCGCCAGCAGCCCAGGGACAGCTAGGGACACTGAAGCTTTCTTT	CASSPGTARDTEAFF
.	TRBV9	.	TRBJ1-1	TGTGCCAGCAGCCCGTCGACGGGCGGGTTCACTGAAGCTTTCTTT	CASSPSTGGFTEAFF
.	TRBV18	TRBD1	TRBJ1-5	TGTGCCAGCTCATCCGGACAGGGTGGTCAGCCCCAGCATTTT	CASSSGQGGQPQHF
.	TRBV29-1	TRBD1	TRBJ2-5	TGCAGCGTTGAAGATGTAGGACAGGGTGTCCTCTGGGAGACCCAGTACTTC	CSVEDVGQGVLWETQYF
.	TRBV7-9	.	TRBJ1-1	TGTGCCAGCAGCTTAGTCCTGGGGGGCACTGAAGCTTTCTTT	CASSLVLGGTEAFF
.	TRBV5-1	.	TRBJ2-7	TGCGCCAGCAGCTTGGCCGTGGGAGGCTCCTACGAGCAGTACTTC	CASSLAVGGSYEQYF
once	TRBV7-8	TRBD1	TRBJ2-1	TGTGCCAGCAGCTCGAGGGACAGGGTTTACAATGAGCAGTTCTTC	CASSSRDRVYNEQFF
.	TRBV6-1	.	TRBJ2-7	TGTGCCAGCAGTGAGTCATACAGGACGTCGACCTACGAGCAGTACTTC	CASSESYRTSTYEQYF
.	TRBV10-3	.	TRBJ2-3	TGTGCCATCAACCCGGGGGCCGGAGATACGCAGTATTTT	CAINPGAGDTQYF
.	TRBV5-1	TRBD2	TRBJ2-7	TGCGCCAGCAGCTGGAAGATGATGGCTAGCGGGACGGGGGAGCAGTACTTC	CASSWKMMASGTGEQYF
.	TRBV30	.	TRBJ1-2	TGTGCCTGGATGAACGGTGATACGGGTGGCTACACCTTC	CAWMNGDTGGYTF